Following are 14 T cell receptor beta chains from one sample sequenced in a study of shared clonotypes between healthy human individuals (dated by TCRdb to the early 2020s). The library was produced with the immunoSEQ multiplex PCR assay. This is the immuneACCESS table as TCRdb keeps it, with only in-frame sequences that have V and J called. A part of the clones is gone; compared with another copy, unresolved V genes explain less than half, and the rest is unexplained. Within this sample are approximately 500,000 clones, with 79% of them counted one time only. The ten largest clones capture roughly 13% of the sample. Sequencing input: PBMCs. The receptors derive from a woman aged 40 to 55 in good health. Some clones in this sample may be carry-over from other donors' samples.

The V call is TRBV9, the J call TRBJ2-6; 14 nucleotides align to TRBD2. Germline CDR1 SGDLS, CDR2 YYNGEE. V lost 4 bases, J lost 4 bases, and 10 bases stayed unmatched. This CDR3 is built from 19 residues. The chain's CDR3 is CASSFGTSGRLRGANVLTF. The CDR3 bases are TGTGCCAGCAGCTTCGGGACTAGCGGGAGATTGAGAGGGGCCAACGTCCTGACTTTC.

This chain's CDR3 is CASSPRQEQGGTEAFF. CDR3 coding DNA: TGTGCCAGCTCACCACGACAGGAACAGGGGGGCACTGAAGCTTTCTTT. The chain has TRBV18 and TRBJ1-1, with 8 bases matching TRBD1. Trimming removed 1 base from V and 4 bases from J; junction bases left unmatched: 8. This CDR3 has 16 residues. Germline CDR1 KGHSH, CDR2 LQKENI. The whole variable domain, filled in from reference TRBV18 and TRBJ1-1, reads NAGVMQNPRHLVRRRGQEARLRCSPMKGHSHVYWYRQLPEEGLKFMVYLQKENIIDESGMPKERFSAEFPKEGPSILRIQQVVRGDSAAYFCASSPRQEQGGTEAFFGQGTRLTVV.

This chain connects TRBV4-1 to TRBJ2-5; 10 nucleotides match TRBD2. Looked up from germline, CDR1 is MGHRA and CDR2 is YSYEKL. The CDR3 sequence is 16 residues long. The ends lost 4 bases at V and 5 bases at J; junction bases unmatched: 10. The CDR3 nucleotides are TGCGCCAGCAGCCGTGTCGCTAGCGGGAGAGGGGAGACCCAGTACTTC. Its translation: CASSRVASGRGETQYF.

The chain is built from TRBV27 and TRBJ2-2, with 7 positions matching TRBD1. Germline V CDR1 and CDR2: MNHEY, SMNVEV (reference sequence). V gave up 1 base and J gave up 1 base; unmatched junction bases: 3. The CDR3 has 16 amino acids. The CDR3 coding sequence is TGTGCCAGCAGTTTATTGGGGACAGAGAACACCGGGGAGCTGTTTTTT. This encodes CASSLLGTENTGELFF.

J is TRBJ1-1 and V is TRBV7-2; a weak D match, TRBD1 (5 bases). CDR3 size: 14 residues. CDR1 SGHTA and CDR2 FQGNSA come from the germline V gene. The V end was cut by 5 bases, the J end by 6 bases, with 16 bases between. The CDR3 loop reads CASSPPGGWAEAFF. CDR3 bases: TGTGCCAGCAGCCCCCCCGGGGGGTGGGCTGAAGCTTTCTTT.

The V gene is TRBV6-1, the J gene TRBJ2-7; weak D call: TRBD1 (5 bases). Germline CDR1 MNHNS, CDR2 SASEGT. This CDR3 is 14 amino acids long. Trimming cost V 2 bases and J 3 bases, with 11 bases left between them. The CDR3 coding sequence is TGTGCCAGCAGTGAAATTGGGGCGCTCTACGAGCAGTACTTC. Amino acid sequence: CASSEIGALYEQYF.

The J gene is TRBJ2-1, the V gene TRBV6-6, with unresolved D. V lost 6 bases to trimming and J lost 9 bases, with 18 bases between them. Germline values: CDR1 MNHNY, CDR2 SVGAGI (reference sequence). The CDR3 loop spans 14 amino acids. CDR3 loop: CASRDVRNRAEQFF. The DNA of the CDR3 is TGTGCCAGCAGAGACGTGCGGAATAGGGCTGAGCAGTTCTTC.

This sequence joins TRBV7-9 and TRBJ2-5; perhaps D is TRBD1 or TRBD2 (5 bases each). In germline, CDR1 is SEHNR, CDR2 FQNEAQ (reference sequence). The ends were cut back, 5 bases at V and 2 bases at J, with 9 bases in the middle. The CDR3 is 13 residues long. The CDR3 sequence is CASSHRTQETQYF. The CDR3 nucleotides are TGTGCCAGCAGCCACAGGACTCAAGAGACCCAGTACTTC.

This sequence joins TRBV7-9 and TRBJ2-3; a possible D gene is TRBD2 (10 bases). Looked up from germline, CDR1 is SEHNR and CDR2 is FQNEAQ (reference sequence). The CDR3 length is 19 residues. Trimming stripped 2 bases from V and 7 bases from J, with 28 bases between. CDR3 in DNA: TGTGCCAGCAGCTTAAGGGACAGGGCTGGACTAGCGGCTGGATATACGCAGTATTTT. Translation gives CASSLRDRAGLAAGYTQYF.

This chain uses TRBV4-1 with TRBJ2-1; 11 bases align to TRBD2. The CDR3 is 20 amino acids. Germline trimming cut 0 bases from V and 4 bases from J; bases unmatched to any gene: 14. Germline CDR1 reads MGHRA; CDR2 reads YSYEKL. CDR3 sequence (DNA): TGCGCCAGCAGCCAAGATTTGGCTAGCGGGAGGCTAGTCGAATACAATGAGCAGTTCTTC. This translates into CASSQDLASGRLVEYNEQFF.

This chain connects TRBV29-1 to TRBJ2-3; tentative D call: TRBD2 (6 bases). The ends were cut back, 6 bases at V and 10 bases at J, with 17 bases in the middle. CDR3 length equals 12 residues. CDR1 and CDR2 (germline): SQVTM, ANQGSEA. CDR3 coding DNA: TGCAGCGTCGGGCAGGAGGGACGTCCGCAGTATTTT. This codes for CSVGQEGRPQYF.

This clone was counted only a few times. This chain joins TRBV19 and TRBJ1-1; no definite D call. The V gene lost 8 bases and the J gene lost 0 bases, with 10 bases spanning the gap. This CDR3 is built from 13 residues. Per germline, CDR1 LNHDA and CDR2 SQIVND (reference sequence). CDR3 region: CASYETLNTEAFF. The CDR3 nucleotides are TGTGCCAGTTACGAGACATTGAACACTGAAGCTTTCTTT.

The chain recombines TRBV6-6 with TRBJ1-1; no definite D call. Per germline, CDR1 MNHNY and CDR2 SVGAGI (reference sequence). V lost 6 bases to trimming and J lost 10 bases, with 15 bases between them. The CDR3 totals 12 residues. CDR3 nucleotides: TGTGCCAGCAGAACGTCGGCGGCAACAGCTTTCTTT. Translated: CASRTSAATAFF.

There are many counts of this clone. V gene TRBV5-1 combines with J gene TRBJ2-3; 10 bases are shared with TRBD2. Germline trimming cut 3 bases from V and 5 bases from J; bases unmatched to any gene: 9. The CDR3 is made up of 16 amino acids. CDR1 SGHRS and CDR2 YFSETQ come from the germline V gene. The CDR3 DNA reads TGCGCCAGCAGCTACGGTCTAGCGGGAGTTATAGATACGCAGTATTTT. This gives the protein CASSYGLAGVIDTQYF. The variable domain in full, completed from reference TRBV5-1 and TRBJ2-3, reads KAGVTQTPRYLIKTRGQQVTLSCSPISGHRSVSWYQQTPGQGLQFLFEYFSETQRNKGNFPGRFSGRQFSNSRSEMNVSTLELGDSALYLCASSYGLAGVIDTQYFGPGTRLTVL.